These 15 T cell receptor beta chains came from one sample sequenced in a study of blood T cell repertoires in COVID-19. Sequenced by immunoSEQ multiplex PCR; TCRdb stores in-frame clones only, minus some. Of a few hundred thousand clones in the sample, roughly nine tenths were seen once. The sample comprised PBMCs or T cells enriched from blood (not recorded which). These receptors were taken from a woman aged 30 to 39 who had recovered from COVID-19.

This clone was seen a few times. The V and J genes are TRBV28 and TRBJ2-1, with 13 bases lining up with TRBD2. J was trimmed by 0 bases and V by 2 bases; bases with no gene match: 13. Germline V gene data show CDR1 as MDHEN and CDR2 as SYDVKM. The CDR3 sequence is 21 residues long. The DNA for the CDR3 is TGTGCCAGCAGTTTACCCTCCGGGACTAGCGGGAAACTATCCTCCTACAATGAGCAGTTCTTC. It translates to CASSLPSGTSGKLSSYNEQFF.

The rearrangement links TRBV21-1 to TRBJ1-1; the table's D call of TRBD1 was not tested on the DNA. TRBV21-1 is a pseudogene. This CDR3 region has 16 residues. The CDR3 coding sequence is TGTGCCAGCAGCCAAACTAAACACAGGGAGTACACTGAAGCTTTCTTT. Translated, it gives CASSQTKHREYTEAFF.

Worth noting for this clone: Other DNA sequences in this sample translate to the same CDR3. This chain connects TRBV19 to TRBJ2-2; D might be TRBD1 (5 bases). Germline V gene data show CDR1 as LNHDA and CDR2 as SQIVND (reference sequence). The CDR3 covers 13 residues. Trimming removed 5 bases at V and 5 bases at J, with 9 bases between. The CDR3 spells CASSARVTGELFF. CDR3 sequence (DNA): TGTGCCAGTAGTGCCAGGGTGACCGGGGAGCTGTTTTTT.

This clone was detected only once. This chain uses TRBV2 with TRBJ1-4; D is ambiguous. The CDR3 is made up of 12 amino acids. Deletions cut 4 bases from V and 8 bases from J, with 8 bases between. Germline V gene data show CDR1 as SNHLY and CDR2 as FYNNEI. Here the CDR3 DNA reads TGTGCCAGCAGTGTCGAACAGGAAAAACTGTTTTTT. It specifies CASSVEQEKLFF.

J is TRBJ1-6 and V is TRBV5-1, with TRBD1 as a possible D gene (5 bases). The CDR3 runs 14 residues. CDR1 is SGHRS, CDR2 YFSETQ, per germline. V shed 0 bases and J shed 6 bases, with 7 bases lying between them. Here the CDR3 reads CASSLAQGNSPLHF. The CDR3 DNA follows: TGCGCCAGCAGCTTGGCGCAGGGTAATTCACCCCTCCACTTT.

The chain recombines TRBV6-5 with TRBJ1-5; 10 bases agree with TRBD1. Losses at the gene ends were 6 bases for V and 1 base for J; bases not matched to a gene: 3. The germline gives CDR1 MNHEY, CDR2 SVGAGI. The CDR3 is 15 amino acids. The CDR3 bases are TGTGCCAGCAGCTGGGGACAGGGGAGCAATCAGCCCCAGCATTTT. It codes for CASSWGQGSNQPQHF.

This chain uses TRBV4-1 with TRBJ2-3; 12 bases agree with TRBD2. Trimming removed 4 bases from V and 2 bases from J; junction bases left unmatched: 10. CDR1 is MGHRA, CDR2 YSYEKL, per germline. This CDR3 has 18 amino acids. The CDR3 region is CASSPRPGLAGITDTQYF. CDR3 sequence (DNA): TGCGCCAGCAGCCCCCGCCCCGGACTAGCGGGGATCACAGATACGCAGTATTTT.

The CDR3 reads CATSRSPSDTQYF. DNA of the CDR3: TGTGCCACTTCGAGGTCCCCCTCGGATACGCAGTATTTT. V and J are TRBV15 and TRBJ2-3; D is undetermined. This CDR3 is built from 13 residues. Trimming removed 9 bases from V and 6 bases from J, with 16 bases in between. Germline lookup yields CDR1 LNHNV and CDR2 YYDKDF (reference sequence).

The chain links TRBV7-2 to TRBJ2-1, with D perhaps TRBD2 (5 bases). V was pared by 6 bases and J by 6 bases, with 12 bases between. The germline V gene has CDR1 SGHTA and CDR2 FQGNSA. The CDR3 consists of 13 residues. The CDR3 here is CASRQRLSNEQFF. In nucleotides, the CDR3 is TGTGCCAGCAGGCAGAGACTAAGCAATGAGCAGTTCTTC.

The chain couples TRBV30 to TRBJ1-1; D gene ambiguous. Germline V gene sequence: CDR1 GTSNPN, CDR2 SVGIG (reference sequence). Trimming left V 3 bases short and J 9 bases short, with 11 bases between. This CDR3 has 11 residues. DNA for the CDR3: TGTGCCTGGAGCGAGACAATTCAAGCTTTCTTT. Translating gives CAWSETIQAFF.

This clone has a count of ten or more. This chain joins TRBV29-1 and TRBJ1-2, with TRBD1 matching 11 bases. Germline-derived CDR1 and CDR2 are SQVTM and ANQGSEA. The CDR3 covers 13 residues. V dropped 7 bases and J dropped 4; count of bases not matched to a gene: 5. The CDR3 coding sequence is TGCAGCGCCGGACAGGGGGCGGGCTATGGCTACACCTTC. Amino acid sequence: CSAGQGAGYGYTF.

This clone is deemed medium-sized. The chain employs TRBV27 and TRBJ2-2; TRBD2 matches 11 bases. Germline lookup yields CDR1 MNHEY and CDR2 SMNVEV (reference sequence). The CDR3 length is 17 residues. Unmatched junction bases numbered 4, after V lost 2 bases and J lost 2 bases. The CDR3 sequence: CASSLRSGGANTGELFF. As DNA, the CDR3 is TGTGCCAGCAGTTTACGTAGCGGGGGGGCAAACACCGGGGAGCTGTTTTTT.

V gene TRBV11-2 combines with J gene TRBJ2-6; D perhaps matches TRBD1 (5 bases). Germline V gives CDR1 SGHAT, CDR2 FQNNGV. CDR3 length: 17 residues. Trimming removed 1 base at V and 0 bases at J, with 10 bases between. The CDR3: CASSLGQGISGANVLTF. The CDR3 bases are TGTGCCAGCAGCTTAGGTCAGGGAATCTCTGGGGCCAACGTCCTGACTTTC.

This chain joins TRBV14 and TRBJ1-6; no clear D gene. The CDR3 totals 13 residues. In germline, CDR1 is SGHDN, CDR2 FVKESK. The germline V and J ends were trimmed by 0 bases and 8 bases, with 5 bases remaining between them. CDR3 in DNA: TGTGCCAGCAGCCAAGACCATTATTCACCCCTCCACTTT. Its protein product is CASSQDHYSPLHF. Combining the CDR3 with reference TRBV14 and TRBJ1-6 gives the whole variable domain EAGVTQFPSHSVIEKGQTVTLRCDPISGHDNLYWYRRVMGKEIKFLLHFVKESKQDESGMPNNRFLAERTGGTYSTLKVQPAELEDSGVYFCASSQDHYSPLHFGNGTRLTVT.

The gene calls are TRBV5-8 and TRBJ1-5; maybe TRBD1 (5 bases). The V gene lost 2 bases and the J gene lost 4 bases, with 7 bases spanning the gap. The CDR3 is made up of 13 amino acids. Germline assignment: CDR1 SGHTS and CDR2 YDEGEE. Here the CDR3 reads CASSFRGNQPQHF. CDR3 coding DNA: TGTGCCAGCAGCTTCCGGGGGAATCAGCCCCAGCATTTT.